The present T cell receptor beta chain was sequenced within a study of metastatic and nonmetastatic thyroid tumors. None of the patients had undergone any treatment ahead of thyroid surgery. This clone was counted only a few times. Its antigen is unidentified. The junction shows a germline mismatch at one end, possibly a read error. TCRdb re-called the PCR reads via MiXCR. The repertoire holds around 28,000 clones, with around 16% as singletons. The CDR3 sequence is 13 residues long. Germline CDR1 reads LNHDA; CDR2 reads SQIVND (reference sequence). Study outcomes and limitations: Relative to benign nodules, malignant thyroid tumors were reportedly characterized by significantly elevated TCR beta diversity in blood and tumor.

The chain has TRBV19 and TRBJ1-2; no reliable D call. This sequence was found in a female donor with papillary thyroid cancer or a benign thyroid nodule (not recorded which). Some clones in this sample may be carry-over from other donors' samples. Sequencing was performed on blood. In DNA, the CDR3 is TGTGCCAGTAGACGAACATGGGTCTATTGCTACACCTTC. It codes for CASRRTWVYCYTF.